Listed below are T cell receptor beta chains from one sample, sequenced in a study of graft-versus-host responses after intestinal transplantation. Produced via immunoSEQ multiplex PCR; TCRdb's table is partial and in-frame only. The sample holds approximately 40,000 clones; 75% to 95% are singletons and the top ten take 2% to 3%. The material sequenced was PBMCs, taken 300 to 320 days after intestinal transplant. These receptor sequences come from a human patient who received an intestinal transplant, so some T cells may come from the graft donor. Each CDR3 is given with its conserved first and last residue. Each record gives: CDR3 DNA, CDR3 protein, V gene, J gene, D gene, clone size. D genes are given only for firm matches. Clone size is shown for a subset of rows, as once, few, many or a class of expanded clone.

TGCAGCGTTTGCGTACAACTAGCATACAAAAGTCGGGCCAACGTCCTGACTTTC,CSVCVQLAYKSRANVLTF,TRBV29-1,TRBJ2-6,-,-
TGTGCCAGCAGCCAAGATAGGCGCAGGGCGAACACCGGGGAGCTGTTTTTT,CASSQDRRRANTGELFF,TRBV4-2,TRBJ2-2,-,-
TGTGCCAGCAGCCAAGATGGGAACTACGAGCAGTACTTC,CASSQDGNYEQYF,TRBV4-2,TRBJ2-7,-,once
TGTGCCAGCGCTCCTGGCCCCGGGACAGGGGTCCGCAATGAGCAGTTCTTC,CASAPGPGTGVRNEQFF,TRBV11-3,TRBJ2-1,TRBD1,-
TGTGCCAGCAGTTCGTTGGTAGCCCGACGACAGGGGACGAGCAATCAGCCCCAGCATTTT,CASSSLVARRQGTSNQPQHF,TRBV28,TRBJ1-5,TRBD1,-
TGTGCCAGCAGTGAATCTGGGCCAGATACGCAGTATTTT,CASSESGPDTQYF,TRBV25-1,TRBJ2-3,-,-
TGTGCCAGCACGCTAGCGGGAGGCGGTGAGCAGTTCTTC,CASTLAGGGEQFF,TRBV2,TRBJ2-1,TRBD2,-
TGTGCCACCAGCCGGACTAGCGGGGGACCAAGCGAGCAGTACTTC,CATSRTSGGPSEQYF,TRBV15,TRBJ2-7,TRBD2,-
TGCAGCGTTGATGACAGCTACGAGCAGTACTTC,CSVDDSYEQYF,TRBV29-1,TRBJ2-7,-,-
TGTGCCAGCAGCGTAGGAACAGGGAGAAACACCGGGGAGCTGTTTTTT,CASSVGTGRNTGELFF,TRBV9,TRBJ2-2,-,-
TGCGCCAGCAGCTTGTCAGGACAGGGTGGGGAAAAACTGTTTTTT,CASSLSGQGGEKLFF,TRBV5-1,TRBJ1-4,TRBD1,-
TGCGCCAGCAGCCAAGAATTCGACAGGACCTACGAGCAGTACTTC,CASSQEFDRTYEQYF,TRBV4-1,TRBJ2-7,-,-
TGTGCCAGCAGGCACCGGGACAGTCCCTACGAGCAGTACTTC,CASRHRDSPYEQYF,TRBV11-1,TRBJ2-7,TRBD1,-
TGTGCCAGCAGAACCGGGACAGGGGGCGACAATCAGCCCCAGCATTTT,CASRTGTGGDNQPQHF,TRBV6-6,TRBJ1-5,TRBD1,-
TGTGCCAGCAGAGGCGCTACAGATACGCAGTATTTT,CASRGATDTQYF,TRBV6-1,TRBJ2-3,-,-
TGTGCCAGCAGCTTAGAAGTAAGCACAGATACGCAGTATTTT,CASSLEVSTDTQYF,TRBV5-5,TRBJ2-3,-,once
TGTGCCATAACGGGCACCACGGGTGACCAGTACTTC,CAITGTTGDQYF,TRBV6-5,TRBJ2-5,-,-
TGTGCCAGCAGCCAAGGCTACATAGAGCCCCAGCATTTT,CASSQGYIEPQHF,TRBV4-2,TRBJ1-5,-,few
TGTGCCAGCAGCGCGACAGCCTACTACGAGCAGTACTTC,CASSATAYYEQYF,TRBV6-1,TRBJ2-7,-,-
TGTGCCAGCTCTAGTCCTACGACAGGGAATCAGCCCCAGCATTTT,CASSSPTTGNQPQHF,TRBV28,TRBJ1-5,TRBD1,-
TGTGCCAGCAGTGAAAGGACAGGGTCACGGGCCCAGCATTTT,CASSERTGSRAQHF,TRBV6-5,TRBJ1-5,TRBD1,-
TGTGCCAGCAGTGAGGGGTCCTATAGCAATCAGCCCCAGCATTTT,CASSEGSYSNQPQHF,TRBV25-1,TRBJ1-5,-,-
TGTGCCAGCAGTTTAATAACAGGGAGGGGGGACACTGAAGCTTTCTTT,CASSLITGRGDTEAFF,TRBV28,TRBJ1-1,-,-
TGTGCCAGCAGTTTGGGAATGAACACTGAAGCTTTCTTT,CASSLGMNTEAFF,TRBV28,TRBJ1-1,-,-
TGTGCCAGCAGCCCTACCGGGACTCCTGGATACGAGCAGTACTTC,CASSPTGTPGYEQYF,TRBV7-8,TRBJ2-7,-,-
TGTGCCAGCAGCGCCGGAGGGGTCTCCTGGGAGACCCAGTACTTC,CASSAGGVSWETQYF,TRBV9,TRBJ2-5,-,-
TGTGCCAGCAGCTCCCAGACTAGCGGGAGGAGCAATGAGCAGTTCTTC,CASSSQTSGRSNEQFF,TRBV7-3,TRBJ2-1,TRBD2,-
TGTGCCAGCAGTGACCCCCGGGACAGCCAGAACTCCTACGAGCAGTACTTC,CASSDPRDSQNSYEQYF,TRBV6-4,TRBJ2-7,TRBD1,-
TGTGCCAGCAGTACTAGCGGGAGAAAGTTAGGGGAGCAGTACTTC,CASSTSGRKLGEQYF,TRBV28,TRBJ2-7,TRBD2,-
TGTGCCAGCATCTCAGGTCGGAGCTCCTATAATTCACCCCTCCACTTT,CASISGRSSYNSPLHF,TRBV2,TRBJ1-6,-,-
TGTGCCAGCAGTTACTCAGGGGTATACGGCCGTGAAGCTTTCTTT,CASSYSGVYGREAFF,TRBV6-5,TRBJ1-1,-,-
TGTGCCAGCAGTTTACGGCAGGGAAGAAACTATGGCTACACCTTC,CASSLRQGRNYGYTF,TRBV27,TRBJ1-2,-,-
TGTGCTAGTGGTTTAGGGCGGAGCCTGATCTCCTACAATGAGCAGTTCTTC,CASGLGRSLISYNEQFF,TRBV12-5,TRBJ2-1,-,-
TGTGCCAGCAGCCCCAGGAGGGGGGAACCCCTCCACTTT,CASSPRRGEPLHF,TRBV5-4,TRBJ1-6,-,once
TGTGCCAGCAGCCCCGTAAGTGGAAGCATTAACGGCTACACCTTC,CASSPVSGSINGYTF,TRBV5-4,TRBJ1-2,-,-
TGCAGCGGGGGACAGGGGGCCGGGGAGCTGTTTTTT,CSGGQGAGELFF,TRBV29-1,TRBJ2-2,TRBD1,-
TGTGCCAGCAGTGTTGGGGACAGTAACTATGGCTACACCTTC,CASSVGDSNYGYTF,TRBV6-9,TRBJ1-2,TRBD1,-
TGTGCCAGCAGCCCATCGACATTGCTGGGGGAGACCCAGTACTTC,CASSPSTLLGETQYF,TRBV4-2,TRBJ2-5,-,once
TGTGCCAGCAGCTTACGGACTGGGACTAGCGGGAGAGAGAGCGGGGAGCTGTTTTTT,CASSLRTGTSGRESGELFF,TRBV9,TRBJ2-2,TRBD2,-
TGTGCCAGCAGCTCCGGACACACAGATACGCAGTATTTT,CASSSGHTDTQYF,TRBV6-1,TRBJ2-3,-,-
TGCGCCAGCAGCCAAGACGGGGTTAGTGTAAGCAATCAGCCCCAGCATTTT,CASSQDGVSVSNQPQHF,TRBV4-1,TRBJ1-5,-,-